This T cell receptor beta chain was documented in a study of graft-versus-host responses after intestinal transplantation. Study background: Recipients obtained multivisceral, liver-intestinal, or isolated intestinal transplants.

Sequencing was performed with immunoSEQ multiplex PCR; in TCRdb, only in-frame clones are kept and a portion is missing. The table has approximately 130,000 clones, approximately 94% seen once. A word on this clone: The target antigen is unknown.

The CDR3 has 14 amino acids. The ends were cut back, 3 bases at V and 6 bases at J, with 12 bases in the middle. Germline CDR1 reads KGHSH; CDR2 reads LQKENI. The clonotype originates from a human donor who received an intestinal transplant. V usage is TRBV18 and J usage is TRBJ2-1; D ambiguous. Sequences were derived from unstimulated CD4+ T cells sorted from spleen or lymph node cells, sampled before intestinal transplant. The CDR3: CASSPGTTSNEQFF. In nucleotides, the CDR3 is TGTGCCAGCTCACCGGGAACTACCTCCAATGAGCAGTTCTTC.